Below are 27 T cell receptor beta chains sequenced from a single sample in a study of regulatory T cells in long-lasting Graves disease. Building the TCR beta libraries relied on iRepertoire HTBI primers, and CDR3 regions underwent Arm-PCR. TCRdb analysed the multiplex PCR reads with MiXCR anew, one entry per CDR3 protein. The top ten hold 7% to 9% of the sample, which has about 470,000 distinct CDR3 sequences, roughly 21% seen once. As for time point: persistent/refractory GD, antithyroid drugs over 5 years with positive TRAb. Generation of the TCR library employed RNA extracted from PBMCs. The material sequenced was peripheral blood mononuclear cells (PBMCs), taken when the disease was refractory, from a patient treated with antithyroid drugs. The receptors come from a female donor with Graves disease.

The V and J genes are TRBV11-3 and TRBJ2-7; D might be TRBD2 (6 bases). CDR3 length: 14 amino acids. V was cut by 5 bases and J by 7 bases, with 18 bases left in between. Germline V CDR1 and CDR2: SGHNT, YENEEA. The CDR3 DNA reads TGTGCCAGCAGCCAAAGGACGGGAAGCGGGGAGCAGTACTTC. Protein product: CASSQRTGSGEQYF.

This clonotype was picked up many times. The gene calls are TRBV12-3 or TRBV12-4 and TRBJ2-7, with D possibly called TRBD1 or TRBD2 (5 bases each). Trimming shortened V by 5 bases and J by 0 bases, and 17 bases separated the two germline ends. The CDR3 has 16 amino acids. The CDR3 protein is CASSRTGTPSSYEQYF. In DNA form, the CDR3 reads TGTGCCAGCAGTAGGACCGGGACGCCGAGCTCCTACGAGCAGTACTTC.

The chain links TRBV9 to TRBJ1-5; 7 bases agree with TRBD1. The length of the CDR3 is 15 residues. The germline CDR1 and CDR2 sequences are SGDLS and YYNGEE. Trimming removed 0 bases from V and 2 bases from J; junction bases left unmatched: 2. CDR3 nucleotides: TGTGCCAGCAGCGTAGGAGGGGGCGGCAATCAGCCCCAGCATTTT. As protein: CASSVGGGGNQPQHF.

This clonotype was counted many times. J is TRBJ2-7 and V is TRBV28; D is unclear. The germline V and J ends were trimmed by 4 bases and 2 bases, with 18 bases remaining between them. The germline CDR1 and CDR2 sequences are MDHEN and SYDVKM. The CDR3 is made up of 16 amino acids. The CDR3 is CASSSQDKGSTYEQYF. CDR3 coding DNA: TGTGCCAGCAGTTCGCAGGATAAAGGGTCGACCTACGAGCAGTACTTC.

This clonotype was found many times. This chain links TRBV10-1 with TRBJ2-2; D is unclear. The length of the CDR3 is 15 residues. V lost 0 bases and J 4 bases, leaving 9 bases between the germline ends. CDR1 is WNHNN, CDR2 SYGVQD, per germline (reference sequence). This CDR3 is CASSESSMRTGELFF. The CDR3 DNA reads as TGCGCCAGCAGTGAGTCGAGTATGCGCACCGGGGAGCTGTTTTTT.

The J gene is TRBJ2-2, the V gene TRBV10-3; the D is unclear. Germline CDR1 reads ENHRY; CDR2 reads SYGVKD. The CDR3 is 15 amino acids. V was shortened by 2 bases and J by 0 bases, with 7 bases between the two germline ends. CDR3 sequence: CAISEREPNTGELFF. Here the CDR3 DNA reads TGTGCCATCAGTGAGAGGGAACCGAACACCGGGGAGCTGTTTTTT.

This clonotype has a handful of counts. A much more abundant neighbour one base away suggests this may be a read error. The chain joins TRBV6-2 or TRBV6-3 to TRBJ2-7; TRBD1 or TRBD2 may be the D gene (5 bases each). This CDR3 is 15 amino acids long. V lost 4 bases to trimming and J lost 5 bases, with 18 bases between them. Germline assignment: CDR1 MNHEY and CDR2 SVGEGT. In DNA, the CDR3 is TGTGCCAGCAGTTTCCGCCCCGAGGGGAAAGACGAGCAGTACTTC. It specifies CASSFRPEGKDEQYF.

This clonotype was seen many times. The J gene is TRBJ2-4, the V gene TRBV2; TRBD1 aligns across 8 bases. In germline, CDR1 is SNHLY, CDR2 FYNNEI. This CDR3 is built from 14 residues. J gave up 8 bases and V 3 bases, and 6 bases lay outside the gene matches. The CDR3 sequence is CASSDSGGSDIQYF. The CDR3 region has the DNA TGTGCCAGCAGTGACTCAGGGGGCAGTGACATTCAGTACTTC. Using reference TRBV2 and TRBJ2-4 for the parts outside the CDR3, the full variable domain is EPEVTQTPSHQVTQMGQEVILRCVPISNHLYFYWYRQILGQKVEFLVSFYNNEISEKSEIFDDQFSVERPDGSNFTLKIRSTKLEDSAMYFCASSDSGGSDIQYFGAGTRLSVL.

This clonotype was counted at least ten times. J is TRBJ1-2 and V is TRBV20-1; TRBD1 is a possible D gene (6 bases). Germline V CDR1 and CDR2: DFQATT, SNEGSKA (reference sequence). The CDR3 runs to 13 residues. V lost 1 base and J lost 3, with 9 bases in between. CDR3 nucleotide sequence: TGCAGTGCTAGAGTTGAGGGGGACTATGGCTACACCTTC. It translates to CSARVEGDYGYTF.

The V call is TRBV18, the J call TRBJ1-4; D gene ambiguous. In germline, CDR1 is KGHSH, CDR2 LQKENI. V lost 2 bases to trimming and J lost 2 bases, with 12 bases between them. The CDR3 loop spans 16 amino acids. The CDR3 region has the DNA TGTGCCAGCTCACCAACTGCAGGTGCTACTAATGAAAAACTGTTTTTT. Translating it yields CASSPTAGATNEKLFF.

This clonotype showed up just a few times. The gene calls are TRBV5-1 and TRBJ2-6; the D gene could be TRBD1 or TRBD2 (5 bases each). The V and J ends lost 0 bases and 3 bases respectively, with 10 bases between them. The germline CDR1 and CDR2 sequences are SGHRS and YFSETQ. The CDR3 extends over 16 amino acids. The CDR3 sequence is CASSLGGDNGANVLTF. DNA of the CDR3: TGCGCCAGCAGCTTGGGAGGGGATAATGGGGCCAACGTCCTGACTTTC.

The chain combines TRBV19 with TRBJ2-5; 8 positions match TRBD1. This CDR3 comprises 14 residues. The J segment lost 2 bases and the V segment lost 5 bases, leaving 4 bases of the junction unmatched. Germline CDR1 and CDR2: LNHDA and SQIVND (reference sequence). The CDR3 sequence is CASSFWTGQETQYF. CDR3 nucleotides: TGTGCCAGTAGTTTCTGGACAGGGCAAGAGACCCAGTACTTC.

This clonotype was observed a few times. The CDR3 DNA reads TGCGCCAGCATGACAGGGACGGAGGCGACCCAGTACTTC. Amino acid sequence: CASMTGTEATQYF. The rearrangement uses TRBV5-1 and TRBJ2-5; 7 nucleotides align to TRBD1. Germline assignment: CDR1 SGHRS and CDR2 YFSETQ. This CDR3 contains 13 residues. After removal of 6 bases from V and 7 bases from J, the junction contained 9 bases not matched to a gene.

The rearrangement uses TRBV30 and TRBJ2-6, with D hard to call. V lost 0 bases and J lost 5, with 11 bases in between. The CDR3 covers 15 residues. In germline, CDR1 is GTSNPN, CDR2 SVGIG (reference sequence). CDR3 in DNA: TGTGCCTGGAGTGTGGTCGTCGAACGGGCCAACGTCCTGACTTTC. Its translation: CAWSVVVERANVLTF.

This clonotype has a handful of counts. The chain uses TRBV10-3 and TRBJ2-1; no definite D call. V gave up 7 bases and J gave up 6 bases, with 7 bases separating them. CDR3 length equals 11 residues. The germline V gene has CDR1 ENHRY and CDR2 SYGVKD. CDR3 residues: CAITWGNEQFF. In DNA, the CDR3 is TGTGCCATCACATGGGGCAATGAGCAGTTCTTC.

This chain links TRBV2 with TRBJ2-3, with D perhaps TRBD1 (5 bases). Trimming removed 4 bases from V and 1 base from J, with 12 bases in between. Germline CDR1 reads SNHLY; CDR2 reads FYNNEI. CDR3 length equals 15 residues. CDR3 loop: CASSVRGSGTDTQYF. DNA for the CDR3: TGTGCCAGCAGTGTTAGGGGATCGGGCACAGATACGCAGTATTTT.

This chain uses TRBV7-2 with TRBJ2-3; D ambiguous. Germline CDR1 reads SGHTA; CDR2 reads FQGNSA. This CDR3 has 12 residues. V was clipped by 5 bases and J by 2 bases, with 5 bases between them. In nucleotides, the CDR3 is TGTGCCAGCAGCGCCCACACAGATACGCAGTATTTT. Translating it yields CASSAHTDTQYF.

The table lists this clonotype with a few counts. The V call is TRBV6-1, the J call TRBJ2-1, with 7 bases fitting TRBD2. Per germline, CDR1 MNHNS and CDR2 SASEGT. The trim removed 6 bases at V and 6 bases at J, leaving 17 bases unmatched. This CDR3 is 17 amino acids long. The DNA for the CDR3 is TGTGCCAGCAGCCGGGACTACTCGGCCGTGGGAGTCAATGAGCAGTTCTTC. Protein sequence: CASSRDYSAVGVNEQFF.

This clonotype was observed a few times. A much bigger clone sits one base away, suggesting this may be a read error. The chain carries TRBV5-6 and TRBJ1-1; D unclear. Trimming pared 4 bases from V and 1 base from J, leaving 5 bases between. In germline, CDR1 is SGHDT, CDR2 YYEEEE. This CDR3 region has 12 residues. CDR3 protein: CASSQTNTEAFF. CDR3 in DNA: TGTGCCAGCAGCCAGACGAACACTGAAGCTTTCTTT.

The chain couples TRBV13 to TRBJ2-7, with D possibly being TRBD1 or TRBD2 (5 bases each). Trimming cost V 4 bases and J 2 bases, with 12 bases left between them. CDR1 and CDR2 from the germline V gene are PRHDT and FYEKMQ (reference sequence). The CDR3 has 14 residues. CDR3: CASSSPGTAYEQYF. CDR3 coding DNA: TGTGCCAGCAGCTCCCCCGGGACGGCCTACGAGCAGTACTTC.

This clonotype was detected a few times. The chain joins TRBV5-1 to TRBJ1-2; D unclear. The V and J ends lost 1 base and 3 bases respectively, with 7 bases between them. Germline CDR1 SGHRS, CDR2 YFSETQ. This CDR3 is built from 13 residues. CDR3 nucleotides: TGCGCCAGCAGCTTGAGCTTAGACTATGGCTACACCTTC. This translates into CASSLSLDYGYTF. The variable domain in full, completed from reference TRBV5-1 and TRBJ1-2, reads KAGVTQTPRYLIKTRGQQVTLSCSPISGHRSVSWYQQTPGQGLQFLFEYFSETQRNKGNFPGRFSGRQFSNSRSEMNVSTLELGDSALYLCASSLSLDYGYTFGSGTRLTVV.

This clonotype has just a few counts. The gene calls are TRBV30 and TRBJ2-7, with D perhaps matching TRBD1 or TRBD2 (7 bases each). V shed 1 base and J shed 5 bases, with 15 bases lying between them. The CDR3 loop spans 14 amino acids. Per the germline V gene, CDR1 is GTSNPN and CDR2 is SVGIG (reference sequence). CDR3 DNA: TGTGCCTGGAGTGCAGGGGGGGGCTACAACGAGCAGTACTTC. It encodes CAWSAGGGYNEQYF.

This clonotype was recorded many times. This chain joins TRBV7-9 and TRBJ2-7, with TRBD2 as a possible D gene (5 bases). The germline V and J ends were trimmed by 4 bases and 5 bases, with 15 bases remaining between them. Germline CDR1 SEHNR, CDR2 FQNEAQ (reference sequence). The CDR3 consists of 14 residues. The CDR3 reads CASSSPATIDEQYF. In DNA form, the CDR3 reads TGTGCCAGCAGCTCCCCCGCGACTATCGACGAGCAGTACTTC.

The chain recombines TRBV27 with TRBJ2-2; TRBD2 agrees at 11 bases. The V gene end was trimmed by 5 bases and the J gene end by 4 bases; junction bases not matched to a gene: 3. The germline V gene has CDR1 MNHEY and CDR2 SMNVEV (reference sequence). The CDR3 is 15 amino acids. This CDR3 is CASSRTSGRTGELFF. CDR3 DNA sequence: TGTGCCAGCAGTAGGACTAGCGGGCGCACCGGGGAGCTGTTTTTT.

The V call is TRBV18, the J call TRBJ2-5; the match to TRBD1 covers 8 bases. Germline V CDR1 and CDR2: KGHSH, LQKENI. The length of the CDR3 is 16 residues. V was pared by 4 bases and J by 3 bases, with 10 bases of the junction left unmatched. The CDR3, as DNA: TGTGCCAGCTCACTTGTAAGGACAGGGTTCGAAGAGACCCAGTACTTC. Translating it yields CASSLVRTGFEETQYF.

This clonotype was seen repeatedly, ten times or more. V usage is TRBV30 and J usage is TRBJ1-1; no clear D. Trimming pared 0 bases from V and 11 bases from J, leaving 13 bases between. The germline V gene encodes CDR1 GTSNPN and CDR2 SVGIG (reference sequence). This CDR3 spans 12 amino acids. CDR3 region: CAWSVMGRRAFF. CDR3 nucleotide sequence: TGTGCCTGGAGTGTAATGGGGAGGAGGGCTTTCTTT.

This clonotype was counted ten times or more. The chain is built from TRBV5-1 and TRBJ1-2, with 7 bases matching TRBD1. V dropped 4 bases and J dropped 4; count of bases not matched to a gene: 4. CDR3 length equals 13 residues. The germline V gene has CDR1 SGHRS and CDR2 YFSETQ. In DNA form, the CDR3 reads TGCGCCAGCAGCCAAGGGGGCTCCTATGGCTACACCTTC. Amino acids: CASSQGGSYGYTF.